This TCR beta chain originates from a study of blood T cell repertoires in COVID-19. Study in general: From the United States, Italy and Spain came samples of acute and convalescent COVID-19. PBMCs, B-cell-depleted T cells, or T cells were the source of the cDNA or gDNA that made up the material.

This clone showed up just a few times. CDR1 is SQVTM and CDR2 is ANQGSEA in the germline V gene. V was cut by 4 bases and J by 8 bases, with 11 bases left in between. This CDR3 is 12 amino acids long. Authors' analysis steps: Scientists estimated how many nucleated cells there were by amplifying reference gene primers. Some clones are missing from TCRdb's copy, which holds only in-frame ones; the method was immunoSEQ multiplex PCR. V and J calls and clone size are those listed in that table; D and trimming were worked out from the DNA. The repertoire has 60,000 to 90,000 clones, around 79% of them found once; the top ten carry around 21%.

V gene TRBV29-1 combines with J gene TRBJ1-4; D not resolved. This receptor was identified in a man in his 60s with acute or convalescent COVID-19. Sample: peripheral blood. CDR3 coding DNA: TGCAGCGTTGGCGGGTTTGGGGAAAAACTGTTTTTT. This encodes CSVGGFGEKLFF. Variable domain in full (rest from reference TRBV29-1 and TRBJ1-4): SAVISQKPSRDICQRGTSLTIQCQVDSQVTMMFWYRQQPGQSLTLIATANQGSEATYESGFVIDKFPISRPNLTFSTLTVSNMSPEDSSIYLCSVGGFGEKLFFGSGTQLSVL.